The 24 T cell receptor beta chains listed next were all sequenced from one sample in a study of shared clonotypes between healthy human individuals. Profiling relied on immunoSEQ multiplex PCR, and the TCRdb table lists in-frame clones only, not all of them. In the table there are approximately 400,000 clones, about 96% of which are singletons. Sequencing was done on a sample of memory CD8+ T cells sorted from blood. Subset noted: CD45RO+ cells pooled with CCR7-negative TemRA cells. The receptors come from a young man in good health.

This clone was counted a single time. The chain uses TRBV5-5 and TRBJ1-3; D unclear. V dropped 3 bases and J dropped 1 base, with 8 bases sitting between them. CDR1 SGHKS and CDR2 YYEKEE come from the germline V gene (reference sequence). This CDR3 is 14 amino acids long. The CDR3 bases are TGTGCCAGCAGCTCCCGGACTTCTGGAAACACCATATATTTT. This sequence encodes CASSSRTSGNTIYF.

The CDR3 DNA is TGTGCCAGCAGGCATCGTTCTAGCACAGATACGCAGTATTTT. This codes for CASRHRSSTDTQYF. The J gene is TRBJ2-3, the V gene TRBV27; no clear D gene. Germline V lookup: CDR1 MNHEY, CDR2 SMNVEV (reference sequence). Trimming pared 6 bases from V and 0 bases from J, leaving 10 bases between. This CDR3 contains 14 residues.

The rearrangement links TRBV5-1 to TRBJ2-3; 15 positions match TRBD2. CDR1 and CDR2 from the germline V gene are SGHRS and YFSETQ. Trimming cost V 4 bases and J 2 bases; bases outside gene matches: 14. This CDR3 contains 20 residues. For the CDR3, the DNA is TGCGCCAGCAGCCCGGGACAGACCGGACTAGCGGGAGGGTTCACAGATACGCAGTATTTT. Amino acid sequence: CASSPGQTGLAGGFTDTQYF.

This chain joins TRBV7-3 and TRBJ1-1; 7 bases align to TRBD1. V shed 4 bases, J shed 3 bases, and the junction held 2 bases outside the gene matches. CDR3 size: 13 residues. Germline V gene lookup returns CDR1 SGHTA and CDR2 FQGTGA. The CDR3 DNA reads TGTGCCAGCAGCTCCGACAGGGACACTGAAGCTTTCTTT. Protein: CASSSDRDTEAFF.

The gene calls are TRBV6-5 and TRBJ2-7, with 11 bases lining up with TRBD2. Looked up from germline, CDR1 is MNHEY and CDR2 is SVGAGI. This CDR3 comprises 16 residues. After removal of 0 bases from V and 4 bases from J, the junction contained 5 bases not matched to a gene. The CDR3 region is CASSYSIPSGRYEQYF. The CDR3, as DNA: TGTGCCAGCAGTTACTCCATCCCTAGCGGGAGGTACGAGCAGTACTTC.

The chain employs TRBV19 and TRBJ2-3, with 7 bases lining up with TRBD2. V gave up 2 bases and J gave up 0 bases; unmatched junction bases: 2. In germline, CDR1 is LNHDA, CDR2 SQIVND (reference sequence). The CDR3 covers 15 residues. CDR3 sequence: CASSISSGSTDTQYF. The CDR3 DNA follows: TGTGCCAGTAGTATATCTAGCGGCAGCACAGATACGCAGTATTTT.

The V call is TRBV27, the J call TRBJ1-2; D gene uncertain. This CDR3 has 13 residues. CDR1 and CDR2 (germline): MNHEY, SMNVEV (reference sequence). V shed 2 bases and J shed 7 bases, with 11 bases lying between them. The DNA for the CDR3 is TGTGCCAGCAGTTTACCTACGGTGGGTGGCTACACCTTC. Protein: CASSLPTVGGYTF.

This clone came up many times. This chain links TRBV5-6 with TRBJ2-2, with 11 nucleotides matching TRBD2. Trimming took 1 base from V and 3 from J; bases not matched to a gene: 5. This CDR3 comprises 17 residues. Germline V gene lookup returns CDR1 SGHDT and CDR2 YYEEEE. CDR3 nucleotide sequence: TGTGCCAGCAGCTTGCTTAGCGGGAGGGCCGACACCGGGGAGCTGTTTTTT. Protein product: CASSLLSGRADTGELFF.

The V call is TRBV2, the J call TRBJ1-1; D unclear. Between the trimmed V and J ends, which lost 5 bases and 0 bases, there was a span of 1 base. This CDR3 is built from 11 residues. CDR1 is SNHLY and CDR2 is FYNNEI in the germline V gene. CDR3 nucleotide sequence: TGTGCCAGCAGTTTGAACACTGAAGCTTTCTTT. It specifies CASSLNTEAFF.

This chain connects TRBV10-3 to TRBJ2-7, with 8 bases aligning to TRBD1. V shed 3 bases and J 0 bases; nucleotides not matched to a gene: 7. Germline CDR1 and CDR2: ENHRY and SYGVKD. The CDR3 has 16 amino acids. In DNA form, the CDR3 reads TGTGCCATCAGTGAATCCTTAGGACAGGGCTCCTACGAGCAGTACTTC. Its protein product is CAISESLGQGSYEQYF.

V and J are TRBV6-5 and TRBJ1-5; 8 nucleotides line up with TRBD1. V shed 9 bases, J shed 5 bases, and the junction held 6 bases outside the gene matches. Germline V lookup: CDR1 MNHEY, CDR2 SVGAGI. The CDR3 length is 13 residues. Written as DNA, the CDR3 is TGTGCCAGTAGGACAGGGAGAGATCAGCCCCAGCATTTT. As protein: CASRTGRDQPQHF.

The CDR3 here is CASSQDDQHRYEQYF. The CDR3 bases are TGTGCCAGCAGCCAAGATGATCAGCATCGCTACGAGCAGTACTTC. The gene calls are TRBV4-2 and TRBJ2-7; no firm D call. The CDR3 length is 15 residues. Looked up from germline, CDR1 is LGHNA and CDR2 is YNFKEQ. The V and J ends lost 0 bases and 3 bases respectively, with 12 bases between them.

This chain connects TRBV2 to TRBJ2-2; TRBD2 matches at 8 bases. Per the germline V gene, CDR1 is SNHLY and CDR2 is FYNNEI. The CDR3 is 15 amino acids. Trimming removed 10 bases from V and 3 bases from J; junction bases left unmatched: 10. CDR3 nucleotide sequence: TGTGCCACCGTAACGGGGGGGCCGGACACCGGGGAGCTGTTTTTT. It translates to CATVTGGPDTGELFF.

This chain links TRBV14 with TRBJ2-1; the match to TRBD2 covers 13 bases. CDR3 length equals 14 residues. V shed 7 bases and J 9 bases; nucleotides not matched to a gene: 6. The germline CDR1 and CDR2 sequences are SGHDN and FVKESK. CDR3 in amino acids: CASTRTSGSREQFF. Here the CDR3 DNA reads TGTGCCAGCACCCGGACTAGCGGGAGTCGTGAGCAGTTCTTC. The full variable domain, rest sourced from reference TRBV14 and TRBJ2-1, is EAGVTQFPSHSVIEKGQTVTLRCDPISGHDNLYWYRRVMGKEIKFLLHFVKESKQDESGMPNNRFLAERTGGTYSTLKVQPAELEDSGVYFCASTRTSGSREQFFGPGTRLTVL.

This chain links TRBV28 with TRBJ1-2; 8 bases map to TRBD1. V lost 0 bases to trimming and J lost 8 bases; unmatched junction nucleotides: 11. The length of the CDR3 is 16 residues. CDR1 and CDR2 from the germline V gene are MDHEN and SYDVKM. The chain's CDR3 is CASSLWIPGQGDGYTF. Here the CDR3 DNA reads TGTGCCAGCAGTTTATGGATCCCCGGACAGGGAGACGGCTACACCTTC.

The chain joins TRBV5-6 to TRBJ2-7; 11 bases are shared with TRBD2. Trimming removed 4 bases from V and 4 bases from J; junction bases left unmatched: 4. CDR3 size: 14 residues. Germline V gene lookup returns CDR1 SGHDT and CDR2 YYEEEE. This CDR3 reads CASSETSGSYEQYF. The CDR3, as DNA: TGTGCCAGCAGCGAAACTAGCGGGAGTTACGAGCAGTACTTC.

This chain joins TRBV28 and TRBJ2-7; D remains unclear. This CDR3 is built from 13 residues. The V gene lost 6 bases and the J gene lost 0 bases, with 9 bases spanning the gap. CDR1 and CDR2 from the germline V gene are MDHEN and SYDVKM. CDR3: CASSLSLSYEQYF. The CDR3 nucleotides read TGTGCCAGCAGCCTCTCACTCTCCTACGAGCAGTACTTC.

This sequence joins TRBV5-1 and TRBJ2-7; 9 nucleotides line up with TRBD2. The CDR3 has 15 residues. The J segment lost 4 bases and the V segment lost 6 bases, leaving 11 bases of the junction unmatched. Germline CDR1 and CDR2: SGHRS and YFSETQ. For the CDR3, the DNA is TGCGCCAGCACATTAGTAGCGGGAGTCGGGTACGAGCAGTACTTC. This translates into CASTLVAGVGYEQYF.

The V gene is TRBV12-2, the J gene TRBJ2-7; the listed D gene, TRBD2, was not tested against the DNA. TRBV12-2 is listed as a pseudogene. The CDR3 has 17 residues. CDR3 amino acids: CASRSHRGTSFTYEQYF. The DNA for the CDR3 is TGTGCAAGTCGCTCCCACAGAGGGACTAGCTTTACCTACGAGCAGTACTTC.

The V and J genes are TRBV2 and TRBJ2-5; the match to TRBD1 covers 8 bases. With 7 bases clipped from V and 6 bases from J, the junction kept 7 bases outside the gene matches. CDR1 SNHLY and CDR2 FYNNEI come from the germline V gene. The CDR3 runs 13 residues. CDR3 amino acids: CASTGQGGKTQYF. The CDR3 DNA reads as TGTGCCAGCACAGGACAGGGAGGAAAGACCCAGTACTTC.

V gene TRBV5-1 combines with J gene TRBJ2-5; D is unresolved. The CDR3 totals 14 residues. V lost 0 bases and J lost 3, with 9 bases in between. Germline CDR1 and CDR2: SGHRS and YFSETQ. The CDR3 nucleotides are TGCGCCAGCAGCTTGGAGGCAGGAAAAGAGACCCAGTACTTC. Its translation: CASSLEAGKETQYF. The variable domain in full, with the rest retrieved from reference TRBV5-1 and TRBJ2-5, is KAGVTQTPRYLIKTRGQQVTLSCSPISGHRSVSWYQQTPGQGLQFLFEYFSETQRNKGNFPGRFSGRQFSNSRSEMNVSTLELGDSALYLCASSLEAGKETQYFGPGTRLLVL.

The rearrangement joins TRBV7-2 to TRBJ2-7; D gene uncertain. CDR3 length: 14 amino acids. Germline CDR1 is SGHTA and CDR2 is FQGNSA. Trimming pared 1 base from V and 4 bases from J, leaving 11 bases between. The DNA for the CDR3 is TGTGCCAGCAGCTTAGGCATAAATGGTTACGAGCAGTACTTC. It translates to CASSLGINGYEQYF.

The chain links TRBV7-6 to TRBJ2-1; D ambiguous. The ends were cut back, 4 bases at V and 5 bases at J, with 9 bases in the middle. The CDR3 is 13 residues long. The V gene's germline CDR1 is SGHVS and CDR2 FNYEAQ. The chain's CDR3 is CASSSRLNNEQFF. For the CDR3, the DNA is TGTGCCAGCAGCTCCCGATTGAACAATGAGCAGTTCTTC. Variable domain in full (rest from reference TRBV7-6 and TRBJ2-1): GAGVSQSPRYKVTKRGQDVALRCDPISGHVSLYWYRQALGQGPEFLTYFNYEAQQDKSGLPNDRFSAERPEGSISTLTIQRTEQRDSAMYRCASSSRLNNEQFFGPGTRLTVL.

The chain links TRBV7-2 to TRBJ2-5; 7 bases line up with TRBD2. With V trimmed by 3 bases and J by 4 bases, 2 bases remained unmatched. Per the germline V gene, CDR1 is SGHTA and CDR2 is FQGNSA. The CDR3 totals 13 residues. The CDR3 bases are TGTGCCAGCAGCTTTGCGGGAGCAGAGACCCAGTACTTC. Amino acid sequence: CASSFAGAETQYF.